The TCR beta chain under discussion was sequenced for a study of T-cell memory formation after mild COVID-19. Study as a whole: The study found TCR clusters largely donor specific. Study observations and caveats: Prior to infection, memory already included some responding clones, suggesting cross-reactive memory joined.

With respect to this clonotype: What it recognizes is unknown.

TCRdb fed the 5' RACE reads into MiXCR, producing one record per CDR3 protein. There are 500,000 to 600,000 distinct CDR3 sequences in the sample; about a sixth occur only once, and around 13% lies in the top ten. CDR3 length: 22 residues. Germline V gene data show CDR1 as SGHAT and CDR2 as FQDESV (reference sequence). V lost 1 base and J lost 0; bases outside the gene matches: 19. Material for sequencing was PBMCs or a T cell subset sorted from them (not recorded which). The chain links TRBV11-1 to TRBJ2-7, with TRBD2 matching over 12 bases. The receptor was isolated from an adult woman who had mild COVID-19 (a few samples of this study predate the infection). Cell type and time point are not known. CDR3 in DNA: TGTGCCAGCAGCTTAGAACCGGCAGAGACCGGGACTAGCGGGTGGAGCTCCTACGAGCAGTACTTC. It specifies CASSLEPAETGTSGWSSYEQYF.